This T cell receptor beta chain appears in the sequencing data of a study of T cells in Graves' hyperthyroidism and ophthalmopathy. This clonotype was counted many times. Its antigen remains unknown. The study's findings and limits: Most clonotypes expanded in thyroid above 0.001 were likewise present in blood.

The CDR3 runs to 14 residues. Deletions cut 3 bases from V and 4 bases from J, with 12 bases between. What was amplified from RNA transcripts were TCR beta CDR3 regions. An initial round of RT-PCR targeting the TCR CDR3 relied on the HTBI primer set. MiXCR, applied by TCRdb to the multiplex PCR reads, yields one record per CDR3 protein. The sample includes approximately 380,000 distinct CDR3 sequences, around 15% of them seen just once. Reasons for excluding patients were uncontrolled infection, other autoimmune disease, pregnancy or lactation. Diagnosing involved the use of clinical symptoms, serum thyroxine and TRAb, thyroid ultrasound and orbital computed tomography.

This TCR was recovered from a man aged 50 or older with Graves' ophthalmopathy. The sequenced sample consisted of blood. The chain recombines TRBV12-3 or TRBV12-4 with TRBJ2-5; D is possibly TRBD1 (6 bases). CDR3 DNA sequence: TGTGCCAGCAGTTTTAGACAGGCCGGAGAGACCCAGTACTTC. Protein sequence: CASSFRQAGETQYF.